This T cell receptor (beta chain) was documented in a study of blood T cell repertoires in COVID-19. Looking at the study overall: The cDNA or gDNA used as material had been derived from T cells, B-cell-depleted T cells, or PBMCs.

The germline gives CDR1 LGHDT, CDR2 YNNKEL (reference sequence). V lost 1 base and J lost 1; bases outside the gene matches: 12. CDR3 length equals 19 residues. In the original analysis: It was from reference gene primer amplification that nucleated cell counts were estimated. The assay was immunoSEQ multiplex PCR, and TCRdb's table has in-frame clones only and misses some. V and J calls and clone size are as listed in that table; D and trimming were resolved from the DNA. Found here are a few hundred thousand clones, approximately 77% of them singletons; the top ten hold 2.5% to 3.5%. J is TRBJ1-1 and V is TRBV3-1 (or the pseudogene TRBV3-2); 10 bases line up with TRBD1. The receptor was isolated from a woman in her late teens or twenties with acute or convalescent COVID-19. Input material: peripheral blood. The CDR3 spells CASSQGPGTGVSWNTEAFF. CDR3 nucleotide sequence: TGTGCCAGCAGCCAAGGGCCCGGGACAGGGGTTAGTTGGAACACTGAAGCTTTCTTT.